The sequence of this TCR beta chain was determined in a study of tumor and adjacent non-tumor tissue in lung cancer. Study overall: Aged 31 to 76 years, patients included about 11 men and 5 women with stage I to III disease.

This CDR3 has 14 residues. The template was RNA from unsorted bulk tissue. TCRbeta libraries were built with three rounds of nested PCR, modified from ARM-PCR. Each CDR3 protein gets one entry after TCRdb re-called the multiplex PCR reads with MiXCR. The sample has 65,000 to 90,000 distinct CDR3 sequences, roughly 70% seen once. The sequence came from an older woman with non-small cell lung cancer. The specimen sequenced was lung tumor tissue. The J gene is TRBJ1-5, the V gene TRBV12-3 or TRBV12-4; D may be TRBD1 (6 bases). The CDR3 loop is CTNSLGGRGQPQHF. CDR3 nucleotide sequence: TGTACCAACAGTTTAGGGGGACGGGGTCAGCCCCAGCATTTT.